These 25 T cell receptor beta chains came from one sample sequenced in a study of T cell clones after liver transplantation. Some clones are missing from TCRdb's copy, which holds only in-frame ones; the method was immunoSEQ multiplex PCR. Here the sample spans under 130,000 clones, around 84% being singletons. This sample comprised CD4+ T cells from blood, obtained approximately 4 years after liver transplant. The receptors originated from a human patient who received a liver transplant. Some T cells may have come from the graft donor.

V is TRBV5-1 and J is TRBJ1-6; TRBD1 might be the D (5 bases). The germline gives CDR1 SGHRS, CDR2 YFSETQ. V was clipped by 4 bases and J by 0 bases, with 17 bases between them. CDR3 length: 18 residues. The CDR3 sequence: CASSPAGSPLSYNSPLHF. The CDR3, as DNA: TGCGCCAGCAGCCCGGCAGGGAGCCCTCTCTCCTATAATTCACCCCTCCACTTT.

CDR3 DNA sequence: TGCGCCAGCAGCTTGGATGCAGCAGGGGTAAGGGTTCAGTACTTC. Translation gives CASSLDAAGVRVQYF. The chain recombines TRBV5-1 with TRBJ2-4; D is possibly TRBD1 (6 bases). This CDR3 comprises 15 residues. Looked up from germline, CDR1 is SGHRS and CDR2 is YFSETQ. Between the trimmed V and J ends, which lost 0 bases and 11 bases, there was a span of 18 bases.

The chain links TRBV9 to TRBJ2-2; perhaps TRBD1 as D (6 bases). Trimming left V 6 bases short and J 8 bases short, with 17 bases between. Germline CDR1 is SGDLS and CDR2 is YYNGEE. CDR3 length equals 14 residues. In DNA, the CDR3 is TGTGCCAGCAAGGGGGACACCCTTTCTGGGGAGCTGTTTTTT. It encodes CASKGDTLSGELFF. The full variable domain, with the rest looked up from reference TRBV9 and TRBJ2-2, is DSGVTQTPKHLITATGQRVTLRCSPRSGDLSVYWYQQSLDQGLQFLIQYYNGEERAKGNILERFSAQQFPDLHSELNLSSLELGDSALYFCASKGDTLSGELFFGEGSRLTVL.

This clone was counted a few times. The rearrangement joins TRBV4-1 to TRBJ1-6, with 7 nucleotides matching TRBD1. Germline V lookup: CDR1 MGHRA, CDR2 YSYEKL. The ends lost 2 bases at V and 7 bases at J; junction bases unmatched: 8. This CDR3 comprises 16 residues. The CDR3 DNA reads TGCGCCAGCAGCCAACTTCCAACAGGGGCAAATTCACCCCTCCACTTT. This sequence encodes CASSQLPTGANSPLHF.

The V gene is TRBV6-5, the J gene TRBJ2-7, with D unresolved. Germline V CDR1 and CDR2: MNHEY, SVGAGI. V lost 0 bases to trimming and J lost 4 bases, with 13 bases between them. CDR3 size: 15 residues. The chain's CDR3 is CASSYSRSSAYEQYF. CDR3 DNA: TGTGCCAGCAGTTACTCGAGGTCCTCGGCGTACGAGCAGTACTTC.

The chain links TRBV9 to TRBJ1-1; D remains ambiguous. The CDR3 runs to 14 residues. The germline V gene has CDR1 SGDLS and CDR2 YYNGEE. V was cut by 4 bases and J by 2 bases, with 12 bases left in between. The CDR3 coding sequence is TGTGCCAGCAGCTTACCGGGGAGTAACACTGAAGCTTTCTTT. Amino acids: CASSLPGSNTEAFF.

CDR3 sequence reads: CASSFRGELFF. The CDR3 DNA reads as TGTGCCAGCAGCTTCCGCGGGGAGCTGTTTTTT. The gene calls are TRBV5-6 and TRBJ2-2, with unresolved D. With 2 bases removed from V and 7 bases from J, the gap between germline ends came to 3 bases. Germline CDR1 and CDR2: SGHDT and YYEEEE. This CDR3 has 11 residues.

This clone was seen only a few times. CDR3 protein: CASSLGFGDTQYF. The CDR3 DNA sequence: TGCGCCAGCAGCTTGGGTTTCGGGGATACGCAGTATTTT. The chain uses TRBV5-1 and TRBJ2-3; D gene unclear. V lost 0 bases, J lost 6 bases, and 8 bases lay in between. Per germline, CDR1 SGHRS and CDR2 YFSETQ. The CDR3 consists of 13 residues.

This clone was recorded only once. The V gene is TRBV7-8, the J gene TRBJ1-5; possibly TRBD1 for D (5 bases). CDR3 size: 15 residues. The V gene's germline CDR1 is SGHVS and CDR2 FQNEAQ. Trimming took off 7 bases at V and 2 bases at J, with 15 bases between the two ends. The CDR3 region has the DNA TGTGCCAGCACCGCTGGGCAGGGCCGCAATCAGCCCCAGCATTTT. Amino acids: CASTAGQGRNQPQHF. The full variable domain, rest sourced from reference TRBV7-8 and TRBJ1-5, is GAGVSQSPRYKVAKRGQDVALRCDPISGHVSLFWYQQALGQGPEFLTYFQNEAQLDKSGLPSDRFFAERPEGSVSTLKIQRTQQEDSAVYLCASTAGQGRNQPQHFGDGTRLSIL.

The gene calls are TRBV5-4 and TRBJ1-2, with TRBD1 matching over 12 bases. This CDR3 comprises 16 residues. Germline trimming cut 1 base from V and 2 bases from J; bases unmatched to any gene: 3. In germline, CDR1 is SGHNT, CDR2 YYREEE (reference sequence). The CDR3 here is CASSLRDRGLNYGYTF. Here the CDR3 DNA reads TGTGCCAGCAGCTTGCGGGACAGGGGGCTGAACTATGGCTACACCTTC.

The DNA for the CDR3 is TGTGCCAGCAGCCCTACAGGACAGGGCCGTTTTGGAAACACCATATATTTT. Protein product: CASSPTGQGRFGNTIYF. This chain connects TRBV4-2 to TRBJ1-3; 8 nucleotides line up with TRBD1. The CDR3 is made up of 17 amino acids. The V segment lost 4 bases and the J segment 3 bases; nucleotides outside the gene matches: 11. Germline assignment: CDR1 LGHNA and CDR2 YNFKEQ.

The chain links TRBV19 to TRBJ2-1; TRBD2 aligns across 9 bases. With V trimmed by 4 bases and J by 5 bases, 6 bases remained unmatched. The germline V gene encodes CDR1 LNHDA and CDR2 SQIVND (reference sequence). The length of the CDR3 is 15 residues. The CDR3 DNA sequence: TGTGCCAGTAGTAGACTAGCGGCTGCCAACAATGAGCAGTTCTTC. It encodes CASSRLAAANNEQFF.

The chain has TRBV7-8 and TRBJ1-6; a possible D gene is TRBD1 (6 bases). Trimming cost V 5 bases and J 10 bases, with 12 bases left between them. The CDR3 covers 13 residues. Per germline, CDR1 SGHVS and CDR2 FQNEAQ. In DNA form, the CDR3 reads TGTGCCAGCAGCACGACAGGTTACTCACCCCTCCACTTT. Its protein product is CASSTTGYSPLHF.

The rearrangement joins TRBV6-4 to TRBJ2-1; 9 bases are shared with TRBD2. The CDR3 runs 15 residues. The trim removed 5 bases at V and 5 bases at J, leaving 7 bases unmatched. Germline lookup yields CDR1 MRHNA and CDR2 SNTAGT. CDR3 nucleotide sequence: TGTGCCAGCAGTCTACAAAGCGGGAGGAACAATGAGCAGTTCTTC. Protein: CASSLQSGRNNEQFF.

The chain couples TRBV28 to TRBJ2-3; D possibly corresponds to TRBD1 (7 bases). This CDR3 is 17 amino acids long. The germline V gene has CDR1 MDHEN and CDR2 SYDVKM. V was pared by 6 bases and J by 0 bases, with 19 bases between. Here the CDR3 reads CASRTTRGRDSTDTQYF. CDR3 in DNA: TGTGCCAGCAGGACGACAAGGGGGCGGGATAGCACAGATACGCAGTATTTT.

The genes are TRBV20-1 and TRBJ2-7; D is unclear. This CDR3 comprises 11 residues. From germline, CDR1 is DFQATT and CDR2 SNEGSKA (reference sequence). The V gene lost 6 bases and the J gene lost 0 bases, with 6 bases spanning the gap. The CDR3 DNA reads TGCAGTGCGGTGAGCTCCTACGAGCAGTACTTC. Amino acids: CSAVSSYEQYF.

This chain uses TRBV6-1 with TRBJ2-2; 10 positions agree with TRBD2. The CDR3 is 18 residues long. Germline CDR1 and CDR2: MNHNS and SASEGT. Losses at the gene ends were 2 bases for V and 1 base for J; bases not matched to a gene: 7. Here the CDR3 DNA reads TGTGCCAGCAGTGAAAGAGCGGGAGGGCCGCTGAACACCGGGGAGCTGTTTTTT. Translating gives CASSERAGGPLNTGELFF.

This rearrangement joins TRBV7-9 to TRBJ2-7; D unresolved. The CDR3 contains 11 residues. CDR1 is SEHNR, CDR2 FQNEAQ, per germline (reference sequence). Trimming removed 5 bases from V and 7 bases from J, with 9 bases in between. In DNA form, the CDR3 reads TGTGCCAGCAGCGTCGCCCTAGAGCAGTACTTC. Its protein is CASSVALEQYF.

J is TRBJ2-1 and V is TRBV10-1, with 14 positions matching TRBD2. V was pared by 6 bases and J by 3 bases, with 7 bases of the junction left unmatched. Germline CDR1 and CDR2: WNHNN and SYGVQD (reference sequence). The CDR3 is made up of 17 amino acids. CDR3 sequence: CASSLTSGRADYNEQFF. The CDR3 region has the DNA TGCGCCAGCAGCCTGACTAGCGGGAGGGCCGACTACAATGAGCAGTTCTTC.

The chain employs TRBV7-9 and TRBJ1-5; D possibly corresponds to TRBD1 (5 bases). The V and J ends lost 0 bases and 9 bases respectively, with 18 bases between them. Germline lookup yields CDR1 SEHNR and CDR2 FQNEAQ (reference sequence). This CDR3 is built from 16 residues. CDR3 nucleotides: TGTGCCAGCAGCTTAGCGTCGGCAGGGACCTTCTTGCCCCAGCATTTT. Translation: CASSLASAGTFLPQHF.

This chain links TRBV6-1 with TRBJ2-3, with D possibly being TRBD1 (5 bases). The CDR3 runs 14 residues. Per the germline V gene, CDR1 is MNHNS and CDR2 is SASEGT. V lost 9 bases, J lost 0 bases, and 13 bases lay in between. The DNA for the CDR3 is TGTGCCAGTATAAGGGGTCTCAGCACAGATACGCAGTATTTT. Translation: CASIRGLSTDTQYF.

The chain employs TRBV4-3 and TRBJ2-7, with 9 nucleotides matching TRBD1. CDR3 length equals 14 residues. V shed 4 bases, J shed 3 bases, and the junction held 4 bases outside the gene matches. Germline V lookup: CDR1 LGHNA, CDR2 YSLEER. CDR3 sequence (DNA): TGCGCCAGCAGCCGCCGGACAGGGGACTACGAGCAGTACTTC. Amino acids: CASSRRTGDYEQYF.

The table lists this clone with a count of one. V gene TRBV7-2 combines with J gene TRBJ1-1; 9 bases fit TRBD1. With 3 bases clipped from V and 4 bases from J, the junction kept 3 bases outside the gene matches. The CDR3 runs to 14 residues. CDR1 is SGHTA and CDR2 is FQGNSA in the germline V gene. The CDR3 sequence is CASSFDRGGTEAFF. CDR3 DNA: TGTGCCAGCAGCTTTGACAGGGGGGGCACTGAAGCTTTCTTT.

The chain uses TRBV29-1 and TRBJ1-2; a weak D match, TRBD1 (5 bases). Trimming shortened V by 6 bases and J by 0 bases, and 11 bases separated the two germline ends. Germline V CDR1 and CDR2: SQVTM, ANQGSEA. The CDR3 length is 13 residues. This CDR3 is CSVETDTNYGYTF. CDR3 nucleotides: TGCAGCGTCGAGACAGATACTAACTATGGCTACACCTTC. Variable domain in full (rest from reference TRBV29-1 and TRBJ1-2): SAVISQKPSRDICQRGTSLTIQCQVDSQVTMMFWYRQQPGQSLTLIATANQGSEATYESGFVIDKFPISRPNLTFSTLTVSNMSPEDSSIYLCSVETDTNYGYTFGSGTRLTVV.

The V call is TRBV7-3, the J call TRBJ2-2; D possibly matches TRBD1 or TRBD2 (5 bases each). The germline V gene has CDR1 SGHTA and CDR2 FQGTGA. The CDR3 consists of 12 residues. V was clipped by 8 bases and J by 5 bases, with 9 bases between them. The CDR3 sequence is CASGEGTGELFF. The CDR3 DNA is TGTGCCAGCGGCGAGGGGACCGGGGAGCTGTTTTTT.